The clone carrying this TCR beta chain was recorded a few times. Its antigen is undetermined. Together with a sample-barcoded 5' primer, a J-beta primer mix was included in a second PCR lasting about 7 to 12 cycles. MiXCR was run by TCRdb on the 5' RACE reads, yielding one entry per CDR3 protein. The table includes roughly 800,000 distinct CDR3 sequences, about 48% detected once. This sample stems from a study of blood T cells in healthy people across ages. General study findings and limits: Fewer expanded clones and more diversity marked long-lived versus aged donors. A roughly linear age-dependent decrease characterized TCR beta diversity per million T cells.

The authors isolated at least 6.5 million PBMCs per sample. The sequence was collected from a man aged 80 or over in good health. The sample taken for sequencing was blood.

This CDR3 is CASSVTTPNSPLHF. The CDR3 DNA reads as TGTGCCAGCAGCGTAACTACCCCTAATTCACCCCTCCACTTT. The chain joins TRBV9 to TRBJ1-6; D ambiguous. Deletions cut 1 base from V and 6 bases from J, with 8 bases between. The germline gives CDR1 SGDLS, CDR2 YYNGEE. The CDR3 has 14 amino acids. Supplemented by reference TRBV9 and TRBJ1-6, the full variable domain reads DSGVTQTPKHLITATGQRVTLRCSPRSGDLSVYWYQQSLDQGLQFLIQYYNGEERAKGNILERFSAQQFPDLHSELNLSSLELGDSALYFCASSVTTPNSPLHFGNGTRLTVT.